This is a list of T cell receptor beta chains from one sample in a study of shared clonotypes between healthy human individuals. Assay used: immunoSEQ multiplex PCR; TCRdb lists only in-frame clones, some missing. The sample shows 950,000 to 1,100,000 clones, approximately 80% of them seen only once. The sequenced sample consisted of memory CD4+ T cells from PBMCs. The receptors originated from a man younger than 35 in good health. Some clones in this sample may be carry-over from other donors' samples. The CDR3 runs from the conserved cysteine through the conserved F or W. D genes are given only for firm matches. Clone size is stated in some rows and not others, as once, few, many or a class when expanded.

CDR3aa: CATSRDIGRLSGYTF
CDR3nt: TGTGCCACCAGCAGAGATATCGGCAGGTTGTCTGGCTACACCTTC
d_gene: NA
abundance: NA
j_gene: TRBJ1-2
v_gene: TRBV15

CDR3aa: CASSWSYEQYF
CDR3nt: TGTGCCAGCAGCTGGAGCTACGAGCAGTACTTC
d_gene: NA
abundance: NA
j_gene: TRBJ2-7
v_gene: TRBV5-8

CDR3aa: CAAGEGRITDTQYF
CDR3nt: TGTGCCGCTGGGGAGGGAAGGATAACAGATACGCAGTATTTT
d_gene: TRBD2
abundance: NA
j_gene: TRBJ2-3
v_gene: TRBV28

CDR3aa: CASSPSTSGSRYEQYF
CDR3nt: TGTGCCAGCAGCCCGTCCACTAGCGGGAGTCGGTACGAGCAGTACTTC
d_gene: TRBD2
abundance: NA
j_gene: TRBJ2-7
v_gene: TRBV14

CDR3aa: CASSEGQGGEKLFF
CDR3nt: TGCGCCAGCAGCGAGGGACAGGGGGGCGAAAAACTGTTTTTT
d_gene: TRBD1
abundance: NA
j_gene: TRBJ1-4
v_gene: TRBV5-1

CDR3aa: CASTLGRDGEETQYF
CDR3nt: TGTGCCAGCACCCTAGGTCGGGACGGAGAAGAGACCCAGTACTTC
d_gene: NA
abundance: many
j_gene: TRBJ2-5
v_gene: TRBV2

CDR3aa: CASSEVVGAFF
CDR3nt: TGTGCCAGCAGTGAAGTGGTGGGAGCTTTCTTT
d_gene: NA
abundance: NA
j_gene: TRBJ1-1
v_gene: TRBV6-1

CDR3aa: CASSTPTGTGEAQETQYF
CDR3nt: TGCGCCAGCAGCACCCCGACGGGGACAGGGGAGGCCCAAGAGACCCAGTACTTC
d_gene: TRBD1
abundance: NA
j_gene: TRBJ2-5
v_gene: TRBV5-1

CDR3aa: CASSFVQGAGSYEQYF
CDR3nt: TGTGCCAGCAGCTTTGTGCAAGGAGCGGGATCTTACGAGCAGTACTTC
d_gene: TRBD2
abundance: NA
j_gene: TRBJ2-7
v_gene: TRBV11-1

CDR3aa: CASSLKPAGGGYTF
CDR3nt: TGTGCCAGCAGTCTGAAACCGGCGGGGGGCGGCTACACCTTC
d_gene: NA
abundance: NA
j_gene: TRBJ1-2
v_gene: TRBV28

CDR3aa: CASSDGGRSATNEKLFF
CDR3nt: TGTGCCAGCAGTGACGGGGGCAGATCTGCAACTAATGAAAAACTGTTTTTT
d_gene: NA
abundance: once
j_gene: TRBJ1-4
v_gene: TRBV6-1

CDR3aa: CASTSPGTGDEKLFF
CDR3nt: TGTGCCAGCACCTCTCCCGGGACAGGGGATGAAAAACTGTTTTTT
d_gene: TRBD1
abundance: NA
j_gene: TRBJ1-4
v_gene: TRBV28

CDR3aa: CASSVAPNEKLFF
CDR3nt: TGTGCCAGCAGCGTAGCACCAAATGAAAAACTGTTTTTT
d_gene: NA
abundance: once
j_gene: TRBJ1-4
v_gene: TRBV9

CDR3aa: CATSRDLTGRGSSQYF
CDR3nt: TGTGCCACCAGCAGAGATCTGACGGGCAGGGGATCGTCCCAGTACTTC
d_gene: NA
abundance: NA
j_gene: TRBJ2-5
v_gene: TRBV15

CDR3aa: CASSRTGTSGKDTQYF
CDR3nt: TGCGCCAGCAGCCGAACCGGGACTAGCGGGAAAGATACGCAGTATTTT
d_gene: TRBD2
abundance: NA
j_gene: TRBJ2-3
v_gene: TRBV5-1

CDR3aa: CASSRSRRYGYTF
CDR3nt: TGTGCCAGCAGCCGATCGCGGCGGTATGGCTACACCTTC
d_gene: NA
abundance: NA
j_gene: TRBJ1-2
v_gene: TRBV14

CDR3aa: CASIRTGLNYGYTF
CDR3nt: TGTGCCAGTATACGGACAGGGCTGAACTATGGCTACACCTTC
d_gene: TRBD1
abundance: few
j_gene: TRBJ1-2
v_gene: TRBV19

CDR3aa: CASSPRQDQETQYF
CDR3nt: TGTGCCAGCAGCCCCCGGCAGGACCAAGAGACCCAGTACTTC
d_gene: NA
abundance: NA
j_gene: TRBJ2-5
v_gene: TRBV7-9

CDR3aa: CASSQRQSYNYGYTF
CDR3nt: TGCGCCAGCAGCCAACGGCAGTCCTACAACTATGGCTACACCTTC
d_gene: NA
abundance: NA
j_gene: TRBJ1-2
v_gene: TRBV4-1

CDR3aa: CASSYSFRQGQPEQYF
CDR3nt: TGTGCCAGCAGTTACTCCTTCAGACAGGGCCAGCCCGAGCAGTACTTC
d_gene: TRBD1
abundance: NA
j_gene: TRBJ2-7
v_gene: TRBV6-5

CDR3aa: CSVVIQGDQPQHF
CDR3nt: TGCAGCGTTGTAATCCAGGGCGATCAGCCCCAGCATTTT
d_gene: NA
abundance: NA
j_gene: TRBJ1-5
v_gene: TRBV29-1

CDR3aa: CASSRQGARDYGYTF
CDR3nt: TGTGCCAGCAGCCGACAGGGGGCGCGGGACTATGGCTACACCTTC
d_gene: TRBD1
abundance: NA
j_gene: TRBJ1-2
v_gene: TRBV4-2

CDR3aa: CASSQGGLAGGLPDTQYF
CDR3nt: TGCGCCAGCAGCCAAGGTGGGCTAGCGGGAGGTTTGCCAGATACGCAGTATTTT
d_gene: TRBD2
abundance: NA
j_gene: TRBJ2-3
v_gene: TRBV4-3

CDR3aa: CASSISAGPPGTQYF
CDR3nt: TGTGCCAGTAGTATTTCCGCTGGCCCGCCAGGTACGCAGTATTTT
d_gene: NA
abundance: NA
j_gene: TRBJ2-3
v_gene: TRBV19

CDR3aa: CASSLGAGFSYEQYF
CDR3nt: TGTGCCAGCAGCTTAGGGGCGGGGTTCTCCTACGAGCAGTACTTC
d_gene: NA
abundance: NA
j_gene: TRBJ2-7
v_gene: TRBV7-9

CDR3aa: CASSLEASGRLLYF
CDR3nt: TGTGCCAGCAGCTTAGAAGCTAGCGGGAGGCTTCTGTACTTC
d_gene: TRBD2
abundance: NA
j_gene: TRBJ2-7
v_gene: TRBV7-2

CDR3aa: CASSVGGGTTGELFF
CDR3nt: TGTGCCAGCAGCGTAGGGGGAGGGACCACCGGGGAGCTGTTTTTT
d_gene: TRBD2
abundance: NA
j_gene: TRBJ2-2
v_gene: TRBV9

CDR3aa: CASSQTYLAKNIQYF
CDR3nt: TGCGCCAGCAGCCAAACCTATTTAGCCAAAAACATTCAGTACTTC
d_gene: NA
abundance: NA
j_gene: TRBJ2-4
v_gene: TRBV4-1

CDR3aa: CASSWGPNTDTQYF
CDR3nt: TGTGCCAGCAGCTGGGGACCTAACACAGATACGCAGTATTTT
d_gene: NA
abundance: NA
j_gene: TRBJ2-3
v_gene: TRBV5-4

CDR3aa: CASSRTGTLFF
CDR3nt: TGTGCCAGCAGCCGGACTGGGACTCTATTCTTC
d_gene: NA
abundance: NA
j_gene: TRBJ2-1
v_gene: TRBV7-9

CDR3aa: CASSLNWGQALSTDTQYF
CDR3nt: TGCGCCAGCAGCTTAAACTGGGGACAAGCTCTTAGCACAGATACGCAGTATTTT
d_gene: NA
abundance: NA
j_gene: TRBJ2-3
v_gene: TRBV5-1

CDR3aa: CASMNPGPDTEAFF
CDR3nt: TGTGCCAGCATGAATCCGGGACCCGACACTGAAGCTTTCTTT
d_gene: NA
abundance: NA
j_gene: TRBJ1-1
v_gene: TRBV2

CDR3aa: CASSPRTSGPNYEQYF
CDR3nt: TGTGCCAGCAGCCCCAGGACTAGCGGGCCGAACTACGAGCAGTACTTC
d_gene: TRBD2
abundance: once
j_gene: TRBJ2-7
v_gene: TRBV5-4

CDR3aa: CASSRAWDEQYF
CDR3nt: TGTGCCAGCAGCCGGGCCTGGGATGAGCAGTACTTC
d_gene: NA
abundance: NA
j_gene: TRBJ2-7
v_gene: TRBV11-3

CDR3aa: CASSVTGTFKDTQYF
CDR3nt: TGTGCCAGCAGCGTCACGGGAACGTTCAAGGATACGCAGTATTTT
d_gene: NA
abundance: NA
j_gene: TRBJ2-3
v_gene: TRBV14

CDR3aa: CASSMGQGRSTEAFF
CDR3nt: TGTGCCAGTAGTATGGGACAGGGGAGGAGCACTGAAGCTTTCTTT
d_gene: TRBD1
abundance: many
j_gene: TRBJ1-1
v_gene: TRBV19

CDR3aa: CASSEYRGIAEAFF
CDR3nt: TGTGCCAGCAGTGAATATCGGGGGATCGCTGAAGCTTTCTTT
d_gene: NA
abundance: NA
j_gene: TRBJ1-1
v_gene: TRBV25-1

CDR3aa: CASSEERASGGTQYF
CDR3nt: TGTGCCAGCAGTGAAGAAAGGGCCTCCGGTGGGACCCAGTACTTC
d_gene: NA
abundance: NA
j_gene: TRBJ2-5
v_gene: TRBV2

CDR3aa: CASTPGQGIYYGYTF
CDR3nt: TGCGCCAGCACCCCTGGACAGGGCATCTACTATGGCTACACCTTC
d_gene: TRBD1
abundance: NA
j_gene: TRBJ1-2
v_gene: TRBV5-1

CDR3aa: CASSEEGRGSYEQYF
CDR3nt: TGTGCCAGCAGTGAAGAAGGCAGGGGTTCCTACGAGCAGTACTTC
d_gene: NA
abundance: many
j_gene: TRBJ2-7
v_gene: TRBV6-1

CDR3aa: CASSLSDSTDTQYF
CDR3nt: TGTGCCAGCAGCTTGTCGGACAGTACAGATACGCAGTATTTT
d_gene: NA
abundance: NA
j_gene: TRBJ2-3
v_gene: TRBV7-2

CDR3aa: CASSLARDRYYEQYF
CDR3nt: TGTGCCAGCAGTTTAGCCCGGGACCGATACTACGAGCAGTACTTC
d_gene: NA
abundance: NA
j_gene: TRBJ2-7
v_gene: TRBV28

CDR3aa: CATSRGDRNYGYTF
CDR3nt: TGTGCCACCAGCAGAGGGGACCGAAACTATGGCTACACCTTC
d_gene: NA
abundance: NA
j_gene: TRBJ1-2
v_gene: TRBV15

CDR3aa: CASSMGQGSDSNQPQHF
CDR3nt: TGTGCCAGTAGTATGGGACAGGGAAGCGATAGCAATCAGCCCCAGCATTTT
d_gene: TRBD1
abundance: NA
j_gene: TRBJ1-5
v_gene: TRBV19

CDR3aa: CASFGLAGSTDTQYF
CDR3nt: TGTGCCAGCTTTGGACTAGCGGGTAGCACAGATACGCAGTATTTT
d_gene: TRBD2
abundance: NA
j_gene: TRBJ2-3
v_gene: TRBV27

CDR3aa: CASGLSGSNEQFF
CDR3nt: TGTGCTAGTGGTTTGTCAGGATCAAATGAGCAGTTCTTC
d_gene: NA
abundance: NA
j_gene: TRBJ2-1
v_gene: TRBV12-5

CDR3aa: CASSIVGDTEAFF
CDR3nt: TGTGCCAGTAGTATCGTTGGCGACACTGAAGCTTTCTTT
d_gene: NA
abundance: few
j_gene: TRBJ1-1
v_gene: TRBV19

CDR3aa: CASSPQGQVSSYNEQFF
CDR3nt: TGTGCCAGCAGCCCACAGGGACAGGTCAGCTCCTACAATGAGCAGTTCTTC
d_gene: TRBD1
abundance: NA
j_gene: TRBJ2-1
v_gene: TRBV7-3

CDR3aa: CASSLGRRTGSGEQYF
CDR3nt: TGTGCCAGCAGCTTAGGGCGGCGAACCGGATCCGGCGAGCAGTACTTC
d_gene: NA
abundance: NA
j_gene: TRBJ2-7
v_gene: TRBV7-9

CDR3aa: CASSPQRDQPQHF
CDR3nt: TGTGCCAGCTCACCACAGCGGGATCAGCCCCAGCATTTT
d_gene: NA
abundance: few
j_gene: TRBJ1-5
v_gene: TRBV18

CDR3aa: CASSLFWQGSLRLF
CDR3nt: TGCGCCAGCAGCTTGTTCTGGCAGGGTAGTCTCCGCCTCTTC
d_gene: NA
abundance: NA
j_gene: TRBJ1-2
v_gene: TRBV5-1

CDR3aa: CSARDHTEAFF
CDR3nt: TGCAGTGCTAGAGATCACACTGAAGCTTTCTTT
d_gene: NA
abundance: few
j_gene: TRBJ1-1
v_gene: TRBV20-1

CDR3aa: CASSGDGNTEAFF
CDR3nt: TGTGCCAGCAGTGGGGACGGGAACACTGAAGCTTTCTTT
d_gene: NA
abundance: few
j_gene: TRBJ1-1
v_gene: TRBV25-1

CDR3aa: CAWSGGMFGADTQYF
CDR3nt: TGTGCCTGGAGCGGCGGGATGTTTGGGGCAGATACGCAGTATTTT
d_gene: NA
abundance: once
j_gene: TRBJ2-3
v_gene: TRBV30

CDR3aa: CASSEEAKNIQYF
CDR3nt: TGTGCCAGCAGTGAGGAGGCCAAAAACATTCAGTACTTC
d_gene: NA
abundance: many
j_gene: TRBJ2-4
v_gene: TRBV2

CDR3aa: CASSLGGLFNLDTQYF
CDR3nt: TGCGCCAGCAGCTTGGGTGGACTCTTCAATCTAGATACGCAGTATTTT
d_gene: NA
abundance: NA
j_gene: TRBJ2-3
v_gene: TRBV5-1

CDR3aa: CAISDTPGYGYTF
CDR3nt: TGTGCCATCAGTGACACACCGGGCTATGGCTACACCTTC
d_gene: NA
abundance: few
j_gene: TRBJ1-2
v_gene: TRBV10-3

CDR3aa: CASSPFGSGSGYEQFF
CDR3nt: TGTGCCAGCTCACCATTTGGTAGCGGGTCGGGCTATGAGCAGTTCTTC
d_gene: TRBD2
abundance: NA
j_gene: TRBJ2-1
v_gene: TRBV18

CDR3aa: CASSPGTGSDQPQHF
CDR3nt: TGTGCCAGCTCACCTGGGACAGGGTCAGATCAGCCCCAGCATTTT
d_gene: TRBD1
abundance: NA
j_gene: TRBJ1-5
v_gene: TRBV18

CDR3aa: CASSPGQRNQPQHF
CDR3nt: TGTGCCAGTAGTCCGGGACAGCGGAATCAGCCCCAGCATTTT
d_gene: TRBD1
abundance: NA
j_gene: TRBJ1-5
v_gene: TRBV19